The source of this T cell receptor beta chain is a study of patients and donors after allogeneic stem cell transplantation. A single record per CDR3 protein comes from TCRdb applying MiXCR to the RT-PCR reads. The table shows roughly 940,000 distinct CDR3 sequences, with more than 15% occurring only once. Germline CDR1 DFQATT, CDR2 SNEGSKA (reference sequence). The CDR3 loop spans 12 amino acids. The V and J ends lost 6 bases and 8 bases respectively, with 13 bases between them. This clonotype was counted a few times. The source is a human donor who was either an allogeneic HSCT recipient or a stem cell or donor lymphocyte infusion donor (not recorded which). It is not recorded whose cells these are; they may come from a transplant donor. Specimen: blood, either unsorted or a sorted T cell fraction (not recorded which). The gene calls are TRBV20-1 and TRBJ1-4; no firm D call. The CDR3: CSAAPRNEKLFF. DNA of the CDR3: TGCAGTGCCGCCCCCCGGAACGAAAAACTGTTTTTT.